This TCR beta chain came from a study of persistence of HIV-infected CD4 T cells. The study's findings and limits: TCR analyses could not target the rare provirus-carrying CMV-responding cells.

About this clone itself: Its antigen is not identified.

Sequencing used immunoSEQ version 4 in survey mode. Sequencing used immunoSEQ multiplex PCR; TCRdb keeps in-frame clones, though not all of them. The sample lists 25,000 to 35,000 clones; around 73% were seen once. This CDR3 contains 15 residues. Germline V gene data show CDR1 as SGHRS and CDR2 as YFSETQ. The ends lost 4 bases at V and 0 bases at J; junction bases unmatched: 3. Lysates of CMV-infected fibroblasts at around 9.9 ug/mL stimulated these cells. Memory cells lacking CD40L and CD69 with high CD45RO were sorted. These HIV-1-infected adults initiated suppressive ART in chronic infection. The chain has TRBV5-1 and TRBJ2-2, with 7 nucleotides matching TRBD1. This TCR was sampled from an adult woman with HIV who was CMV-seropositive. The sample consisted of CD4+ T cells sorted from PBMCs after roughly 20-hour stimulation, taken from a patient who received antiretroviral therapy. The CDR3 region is CASSTGTANTGELFF. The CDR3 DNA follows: TGCGCCAGCAGCACCGGGACAGCGAACACCGGGGAGCTGTTTTTT.